The 2 T cell receptor beta chains below were found in one sample sequenced in a study of shared clonotypes between healthy human individuals. Sequencing used immunoSEQ multiplex PCR; TCRdb keeps in-frame clones, though not all of them. The table includes millions of clones, 93% detected once. Sequencing was carried out using naive CD4+ T cells from PBMCs. Specified subset: CD45RA+ positively selected. The receptors come from a man aged 18 to 35 in good health. Some clones in this sample may be carry-over from other donors' samples.

Worth noting for this clone: The same CDR3 arises from other DNA sequences in this sample as well. V gene TRBV19 combines with J gene TRBJ1-2; D gene unclear. V dropped 1 base and J dropped 1 base, with 4 bases sitting between them. Germline V CDR1 and CDR2: LNHDA, SQIVND (reference sequence). This CDR3 is built from 13 residues. DNA of the CDR3: TGTGCCAGTAGTATAGGGATTAACTATGGCTACACCTTC. Its translation is CASSIGINYGYTF.

For the CDR3, the DNA is TGTGCCAGCAGTCTAGGACCCGCGGGACAGGGGTCCTACGAGCAGTACTTC. This encodes CASSLGPAGQGSYEQYF. V gene TRBV28 combines with J gene TRBJ2-7; 10 positions match TRBD1. Germline lookup yields CDR1 MDHEN and CDR2 SYDVKM. The CDR3 sequence is 17 residues long. V gave up 5 bases and J gave up 1 base; unmatched junction bases: 11.